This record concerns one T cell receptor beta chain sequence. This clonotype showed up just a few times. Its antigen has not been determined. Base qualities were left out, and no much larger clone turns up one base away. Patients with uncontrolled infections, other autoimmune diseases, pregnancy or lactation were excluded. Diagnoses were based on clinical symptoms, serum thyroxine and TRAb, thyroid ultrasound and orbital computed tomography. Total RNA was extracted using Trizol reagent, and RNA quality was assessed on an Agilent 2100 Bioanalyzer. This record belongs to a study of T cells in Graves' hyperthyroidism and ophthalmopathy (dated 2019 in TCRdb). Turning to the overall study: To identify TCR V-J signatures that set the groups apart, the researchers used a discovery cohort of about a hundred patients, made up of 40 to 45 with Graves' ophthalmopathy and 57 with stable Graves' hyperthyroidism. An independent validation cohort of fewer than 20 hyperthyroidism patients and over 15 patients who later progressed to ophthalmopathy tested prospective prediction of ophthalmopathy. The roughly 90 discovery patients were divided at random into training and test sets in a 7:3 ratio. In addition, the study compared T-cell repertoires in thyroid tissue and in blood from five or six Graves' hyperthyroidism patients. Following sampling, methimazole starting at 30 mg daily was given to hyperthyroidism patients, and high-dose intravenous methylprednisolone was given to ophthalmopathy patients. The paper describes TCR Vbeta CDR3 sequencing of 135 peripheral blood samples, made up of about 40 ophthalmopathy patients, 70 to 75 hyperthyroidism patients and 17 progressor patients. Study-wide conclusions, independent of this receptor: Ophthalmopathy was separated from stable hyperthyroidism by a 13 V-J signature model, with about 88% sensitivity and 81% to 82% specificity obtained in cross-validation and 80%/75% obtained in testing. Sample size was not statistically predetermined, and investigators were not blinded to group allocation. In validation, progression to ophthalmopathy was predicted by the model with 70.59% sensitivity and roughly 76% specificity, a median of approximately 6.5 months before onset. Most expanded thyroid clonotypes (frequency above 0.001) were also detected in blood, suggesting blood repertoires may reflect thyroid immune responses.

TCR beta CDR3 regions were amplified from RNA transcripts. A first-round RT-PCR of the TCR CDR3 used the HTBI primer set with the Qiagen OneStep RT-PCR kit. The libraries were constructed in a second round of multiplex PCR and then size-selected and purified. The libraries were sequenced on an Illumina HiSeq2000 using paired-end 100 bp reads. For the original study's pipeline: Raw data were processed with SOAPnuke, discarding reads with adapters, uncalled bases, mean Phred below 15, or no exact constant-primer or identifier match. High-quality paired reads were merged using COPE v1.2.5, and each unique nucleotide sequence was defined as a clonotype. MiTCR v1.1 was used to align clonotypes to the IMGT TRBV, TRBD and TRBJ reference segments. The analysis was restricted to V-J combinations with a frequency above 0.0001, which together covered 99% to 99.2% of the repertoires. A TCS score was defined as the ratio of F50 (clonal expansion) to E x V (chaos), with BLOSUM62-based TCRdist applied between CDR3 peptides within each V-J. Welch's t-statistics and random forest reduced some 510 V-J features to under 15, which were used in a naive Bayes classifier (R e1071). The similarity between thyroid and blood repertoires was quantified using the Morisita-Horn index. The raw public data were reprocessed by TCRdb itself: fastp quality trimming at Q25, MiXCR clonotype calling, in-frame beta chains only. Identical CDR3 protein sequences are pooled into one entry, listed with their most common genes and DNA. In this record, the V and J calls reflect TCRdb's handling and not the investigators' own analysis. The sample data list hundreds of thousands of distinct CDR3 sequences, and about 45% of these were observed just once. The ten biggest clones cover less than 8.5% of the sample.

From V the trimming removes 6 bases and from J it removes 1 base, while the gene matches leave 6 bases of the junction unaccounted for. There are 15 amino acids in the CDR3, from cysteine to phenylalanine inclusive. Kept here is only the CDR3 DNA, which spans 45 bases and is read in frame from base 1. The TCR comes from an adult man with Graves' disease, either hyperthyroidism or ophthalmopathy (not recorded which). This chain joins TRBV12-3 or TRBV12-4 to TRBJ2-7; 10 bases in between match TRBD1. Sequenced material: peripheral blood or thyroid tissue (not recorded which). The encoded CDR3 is CASRPDRGDSYEQYF. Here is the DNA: TGTGCCAGCAGACCGGACAGGGGGGATTCCTACGAGCAGTACTTC.